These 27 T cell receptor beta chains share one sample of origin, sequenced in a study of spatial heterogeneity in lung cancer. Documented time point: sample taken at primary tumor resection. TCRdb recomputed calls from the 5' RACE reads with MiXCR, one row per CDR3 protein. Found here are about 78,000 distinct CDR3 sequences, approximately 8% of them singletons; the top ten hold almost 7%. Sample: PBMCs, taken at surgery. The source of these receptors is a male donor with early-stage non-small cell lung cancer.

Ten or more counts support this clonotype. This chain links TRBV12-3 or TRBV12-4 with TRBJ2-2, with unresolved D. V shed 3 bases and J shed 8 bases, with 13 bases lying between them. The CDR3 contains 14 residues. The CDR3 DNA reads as TGTGCCAGCAGTTTCGTTGATTTTGCTGGGGAGCTGTTTTTT. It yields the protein CASSFVDFAGELFF.

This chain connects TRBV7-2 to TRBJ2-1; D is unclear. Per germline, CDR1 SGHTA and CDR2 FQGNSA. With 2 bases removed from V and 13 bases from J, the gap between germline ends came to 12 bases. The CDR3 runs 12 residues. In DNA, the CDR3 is TGTGCCAGCAGCTTAAATCTGGCCACCCAGTTCTTC. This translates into CASSLNLATQFF.

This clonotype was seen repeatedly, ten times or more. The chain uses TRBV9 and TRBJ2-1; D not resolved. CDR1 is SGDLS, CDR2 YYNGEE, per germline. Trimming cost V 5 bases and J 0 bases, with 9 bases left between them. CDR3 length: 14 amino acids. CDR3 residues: CASRPLSSYNEQFF. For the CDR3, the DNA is TGTGCCAGCAGACCGCTTAGCTCCTACAATGAGCAGTTCTTC.

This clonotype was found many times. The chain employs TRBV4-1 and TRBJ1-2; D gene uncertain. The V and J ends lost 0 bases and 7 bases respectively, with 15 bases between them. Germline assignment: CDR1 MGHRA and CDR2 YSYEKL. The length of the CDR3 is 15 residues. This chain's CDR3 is CASSQDYREDRGYTF. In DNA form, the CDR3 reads TGCGCCAGCAGCCAAGATTACCGGGAGGATCGTGGCTACACCTTC.

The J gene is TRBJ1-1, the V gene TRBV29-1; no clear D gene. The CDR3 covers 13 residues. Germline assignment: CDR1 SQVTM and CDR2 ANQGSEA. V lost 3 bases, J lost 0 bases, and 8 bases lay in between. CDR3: CSVELYMNTEAFF. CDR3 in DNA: TGCAGCGTTGAGCTTTACATGAACACTGAAGCTTTCTTT.

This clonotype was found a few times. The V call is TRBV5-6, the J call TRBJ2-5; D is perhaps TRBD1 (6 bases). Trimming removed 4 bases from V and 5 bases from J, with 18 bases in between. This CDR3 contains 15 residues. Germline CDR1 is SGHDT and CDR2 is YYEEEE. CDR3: CASSDLGQQSETQYF. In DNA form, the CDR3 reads TGTGCCAGCAGCGACCTTGGACAGCAGTCGGAGACCCAGTACTTC.

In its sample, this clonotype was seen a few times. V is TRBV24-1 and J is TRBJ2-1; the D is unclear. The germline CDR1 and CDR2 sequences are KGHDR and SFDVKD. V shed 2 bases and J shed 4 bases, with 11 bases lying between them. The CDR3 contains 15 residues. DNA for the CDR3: TGTGCCACCAGTGATTATAACCTTAAATACAATGAGCAGTTCTTC. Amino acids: CATSDYNLKYNEQFF.

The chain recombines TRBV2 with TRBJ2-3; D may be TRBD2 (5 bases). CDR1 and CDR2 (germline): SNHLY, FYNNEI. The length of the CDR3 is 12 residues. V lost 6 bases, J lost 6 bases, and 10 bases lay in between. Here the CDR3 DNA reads TGTGCCAGCAGCCTAGCTTCCGATACGCAGTATTTT. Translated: CASSLASDTQYF.

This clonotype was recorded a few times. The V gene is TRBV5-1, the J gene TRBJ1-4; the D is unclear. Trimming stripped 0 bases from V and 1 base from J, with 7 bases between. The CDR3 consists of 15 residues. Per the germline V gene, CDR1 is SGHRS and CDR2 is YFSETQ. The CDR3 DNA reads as TGCGCCAGCAGCTTGGGGGCAGGAACTAATGAAAAACTGTTTTTT. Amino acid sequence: CASSLGAGTNEKLFF.

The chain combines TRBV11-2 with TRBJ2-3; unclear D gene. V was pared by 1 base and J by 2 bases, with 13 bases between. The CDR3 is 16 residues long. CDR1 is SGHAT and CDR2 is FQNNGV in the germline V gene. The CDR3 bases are TGTGCCAGCAGCTTAGTTGCAAGGGTCAACACAGATACGCAGTATTTT. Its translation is CASSLVARVNTDTQYF. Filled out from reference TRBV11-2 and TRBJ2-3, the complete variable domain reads EAGVAQSPRYKIIEKRQSVAFWCNPISGHATLYWYQQILGQGPKLLIQFQNNGVVDDSQLPKDRFSAERLKGVDSTLKIQPAKLEDSAVYLCASSLVARVNTDTQYFGPGTRLTVL.

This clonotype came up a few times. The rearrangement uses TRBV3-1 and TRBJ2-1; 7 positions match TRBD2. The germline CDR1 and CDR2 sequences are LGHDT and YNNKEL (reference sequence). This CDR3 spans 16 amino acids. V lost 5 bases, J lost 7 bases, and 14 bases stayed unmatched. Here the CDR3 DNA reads TGTGCCAGCAGCTTTATTGCAGCGGGGCGCGATAATGAGCAGTTCTTC. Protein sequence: CASSFIAAGRDNEQFF.

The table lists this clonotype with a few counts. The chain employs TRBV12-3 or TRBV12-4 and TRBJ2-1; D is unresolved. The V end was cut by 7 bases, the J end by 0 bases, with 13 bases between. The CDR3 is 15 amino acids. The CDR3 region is CASIKSFRSYNEQFF. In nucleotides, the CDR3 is TGTGCCAGCATCAAATCCTTTCGCTCCTACAATGAGCAGTTCTTC.

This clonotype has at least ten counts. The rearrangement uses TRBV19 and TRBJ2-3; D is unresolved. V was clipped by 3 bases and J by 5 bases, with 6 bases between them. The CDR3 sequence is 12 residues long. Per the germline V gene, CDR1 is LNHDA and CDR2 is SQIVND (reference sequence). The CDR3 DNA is TGTGCCAGTAGTATCCGGAGAGATACGCAGTATTTT. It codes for CASSIRRDTQYF.

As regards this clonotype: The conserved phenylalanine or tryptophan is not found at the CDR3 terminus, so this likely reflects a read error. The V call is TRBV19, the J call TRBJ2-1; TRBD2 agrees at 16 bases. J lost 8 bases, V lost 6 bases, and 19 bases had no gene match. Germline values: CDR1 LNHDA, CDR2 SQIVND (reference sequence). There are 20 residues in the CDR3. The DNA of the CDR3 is TGTGCCAGTAGCCGCCAGGGGACTAGCGGGAGGGCCCCAAACCCGGATGAGCAGTTCTTG. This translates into CASSRQGTSGRAPNPDEQFL.

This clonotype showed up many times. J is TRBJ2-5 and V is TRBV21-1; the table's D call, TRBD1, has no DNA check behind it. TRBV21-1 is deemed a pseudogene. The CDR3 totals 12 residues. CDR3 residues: CASSKPPGTQYF. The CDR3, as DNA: TGTGCCAGCAGCAAACCTCCGGGGACCCAGTACTTC.

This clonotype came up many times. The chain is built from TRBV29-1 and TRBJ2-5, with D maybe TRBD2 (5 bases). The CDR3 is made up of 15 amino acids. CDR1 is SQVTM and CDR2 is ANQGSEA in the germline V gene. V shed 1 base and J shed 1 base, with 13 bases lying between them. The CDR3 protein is CSVEGSRGPQETQYF. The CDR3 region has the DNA TGCAGCGTTGAAGGTTCACGGGGTCCCCAAGAGACCCAGTACTTC.

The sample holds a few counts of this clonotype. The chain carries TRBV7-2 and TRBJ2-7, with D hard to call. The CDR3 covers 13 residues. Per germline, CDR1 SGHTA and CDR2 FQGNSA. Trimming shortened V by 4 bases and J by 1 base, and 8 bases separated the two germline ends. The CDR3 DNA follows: TGTGCCAGCAGCTCCCAACCATCCTACGAGCAGTACTTC. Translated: CASSSQPSYEQYF.

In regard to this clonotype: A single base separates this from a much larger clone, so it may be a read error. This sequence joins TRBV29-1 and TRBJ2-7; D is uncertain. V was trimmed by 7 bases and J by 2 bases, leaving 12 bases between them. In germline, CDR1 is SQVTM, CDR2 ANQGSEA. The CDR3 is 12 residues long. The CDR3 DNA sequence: TGCAGCGCGTCCGCAGGAACCTACGAGCAGTACTTC. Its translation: CSASAGTYEQYF.

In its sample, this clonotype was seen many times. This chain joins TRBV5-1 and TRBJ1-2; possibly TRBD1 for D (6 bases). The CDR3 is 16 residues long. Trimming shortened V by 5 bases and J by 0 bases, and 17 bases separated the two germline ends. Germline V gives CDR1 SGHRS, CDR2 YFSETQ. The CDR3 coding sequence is TGCGCCAGCAGTACAGCCCAGGGGCAGACTAACTATGGCTACACCTTC. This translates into CASSTAQGQTNYGYTF.

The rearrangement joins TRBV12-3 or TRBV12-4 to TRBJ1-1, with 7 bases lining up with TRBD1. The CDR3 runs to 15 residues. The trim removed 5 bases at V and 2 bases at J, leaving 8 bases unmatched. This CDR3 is CASSPYRTGNTEAFF. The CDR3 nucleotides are TGTGCCAGCAGTCCTTACCGGACAGGAAACACTGAAGCTTTCTTT.

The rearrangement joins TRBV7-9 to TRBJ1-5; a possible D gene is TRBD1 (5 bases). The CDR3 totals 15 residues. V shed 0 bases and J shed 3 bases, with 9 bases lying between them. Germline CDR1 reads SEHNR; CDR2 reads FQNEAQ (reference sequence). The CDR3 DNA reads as TGTGCCAGCAGCTTAGCTGGGGGGTACAATCAGCCCCAGCATTTT. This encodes CASSLAGGYNQPQHF.

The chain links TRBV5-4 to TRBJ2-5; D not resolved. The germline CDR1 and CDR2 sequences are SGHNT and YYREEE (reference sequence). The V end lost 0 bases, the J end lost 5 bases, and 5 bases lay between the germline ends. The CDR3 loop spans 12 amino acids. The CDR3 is CASSLATETQYF. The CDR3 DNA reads TGTGCCAGCAGCTTGGCGACGGAGACCCAGTACTTC.

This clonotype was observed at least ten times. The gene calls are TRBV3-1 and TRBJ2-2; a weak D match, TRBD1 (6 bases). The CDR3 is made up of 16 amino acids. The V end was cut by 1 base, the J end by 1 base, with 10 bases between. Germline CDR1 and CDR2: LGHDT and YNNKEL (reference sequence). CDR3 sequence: CASSQALTGNTGELFF. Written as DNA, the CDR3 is TGTGCCAGCAGCCAAGCGTTGACAGGGAACACCGGGGAGCTGTTTTTT.

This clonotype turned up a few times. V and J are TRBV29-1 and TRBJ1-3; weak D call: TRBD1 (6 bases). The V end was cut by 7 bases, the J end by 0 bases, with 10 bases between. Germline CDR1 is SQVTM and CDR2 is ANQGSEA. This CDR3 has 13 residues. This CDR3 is CSAADSSGNTIYF. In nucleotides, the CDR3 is TGCAGCGCCGCGGACAGCTCTGGAAACACCATATATTTT. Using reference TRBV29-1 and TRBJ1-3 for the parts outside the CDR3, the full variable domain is SAVISQKPSRDICQRGTSLTIQCQVDSQVTMMFWYRQQPGQSLTLIATANQGSEATYESGFVIDKFPISRPNLTFSTLTVSNMSPEDSSIYLCSAADSSGNTIYFGEGSWLTVV.

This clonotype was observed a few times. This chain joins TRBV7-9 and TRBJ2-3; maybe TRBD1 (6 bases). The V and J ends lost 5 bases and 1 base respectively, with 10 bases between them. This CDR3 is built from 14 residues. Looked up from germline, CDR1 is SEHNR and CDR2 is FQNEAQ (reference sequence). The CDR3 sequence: CASSPPGGTDTQYF. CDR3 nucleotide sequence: TGTGCCAGCAGCCCACCAGGGGGCACAGATACGCAGTATTTT.

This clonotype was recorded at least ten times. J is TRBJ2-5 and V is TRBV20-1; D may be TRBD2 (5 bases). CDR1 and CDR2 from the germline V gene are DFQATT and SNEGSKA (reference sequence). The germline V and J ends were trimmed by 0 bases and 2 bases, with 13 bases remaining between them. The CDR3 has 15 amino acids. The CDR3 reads CSARDSSREQETQYF. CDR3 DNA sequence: TGCAGTGCTAGAGATTCTAGCCGGGAACAAGAGACCCAGTACTTC.

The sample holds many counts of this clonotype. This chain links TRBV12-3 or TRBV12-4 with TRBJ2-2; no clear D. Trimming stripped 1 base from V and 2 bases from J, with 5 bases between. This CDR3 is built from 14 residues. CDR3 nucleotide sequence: TGTGCCAGCAGTTTAGATCTCAACACCGGGGAGCTGTTTTTT. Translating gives CASSLDLNTGELFF.